This entry describes one TCR beta chain. Terminally differentiated effector memory CD45RA+ cells were left out of the naive CD8 fraction, which was CD45RO-negative and positively selected for CCR7. The record originates from a study of shared clonotypes between healthy human individuals. Germline V gene data show CDR1 as SGHDT and CDR2 as YYEEEE. The CDR3 covers 14 residues. V was shortened by 2 bases and J by 2 bases, with 7 bases between the two germline ends. Sequencing was performed with immunoSEQ multiplex PCR; in TCRdb, only in-frame clones are kept and a portion is missing. The sample yields under 1 million clones, 80% to 95% seen once.

The chain is built from TRBV5-6 and TRBJ1-4; no reliable D call. The sequenced sample was naive CD8+ T cells sorted from blood. The TCR sequence derives from a young man in good health. The CDR3 reads CASSFEGTNEKLFF. The CDR3, as DNA: TGTGCCAGCAGCTTTGAAGGGACTAATGAAAAACTGTTTTTT.